These T cell receptor beta chains were read from a single sample in a study of OX40 agonist ivuxolimab in advanced cancers. The table came from immunoSEQ multiplex PCR; TCRdb's copy has only in-frame clones and leaves some out. The sample has around 72,000 clones, 80% to 90% seen once. The sequences come from CD4+ or CD8+ T cells sorted from blood, collected in a trial of the OX40 agonist ivuxolimab. The receptor source for this set is an adult with an advanced solid tumor such as melanoma, head and neck, liver or kidney cancer. The CDR3 runs from the conserved cysteine through the conserved F or W.

J gene | V gene | CDR3 protein
TRBJ2-1 | TRBV10-3 | CAISESTSNEQFF
TRBJ1-5 | TRBV2 | CASSEEINQPQHF
TRBJ2-5 | TRBV9 | CASSVGGETQYF
TRBJ1-4 | TRBV7-2 | CASSLGQGFEKLFF
TRBJ2-4 | TRBV11-2 | CASSWIRGKNIQYF
TRBJ1-1 | TRBV27 | CASSFSGANTEAFF
TRBJ1-3 | TRBV6-5 | CASSYEGVSGNTIYF
TRBJ2-3 | TRBV9 | CASSVADTQYF
TRBJ1-1 | TRBV6-5 | CASSFGSGTEAFF
TRBJ1-1 | TRBV4-3 | CASSQETGTPEAFF
TRBJ1-4 | TRBV5-4 | CASSLRQGMDEKLFF
TRBJ1-1 | TRBV15 | CATSSGWGSTSEAFF
TRBJ2-5 | TRBV5-1 | CASSSSSGPQETQYF
TRBJ1-1 | TRBV28 | CASSGSNLQRTLKAFF
TRBJ1-3 | TRBV5-4 | CASSLGASSGNTIYF
TRBJ2-3 | TRBV7-2 | CASSVRDSNTDTQYF
TRBJ2-1 | TRBV18 | CASSPLAGSYNEQFF
TRBJ1-6 | TRBV27 | CASSQQGEYSPLHF
TRBJ1-4 | TRBV12-5 | CASGHQGTIEKLFF
TRBJ1-3 | TRBV9 | CASSVGSGGQGNTIYF
TRBJ2-2 | TRBV28 | CASRPTGWQAGELFF
TRBJ1-2 | TRBV19 | CASSIRTGRENGYTF
TRBJ1-5 | TRBV19 | CASSIDGGYRGSGQPQHF
TRBJ2-3 | TRBV2 | CASSELGGERTQYF
TRBJ1-2 | TRBV6-1 | CASSEEGEGGYTF
TRBJ1-1 | TRBV10-3 | CAISEFLEMNTEAFF
TRBJ2-5 | TRBV18 | CASSPGRLPQETQYF
TRBJ1-2 | TRBV5-1 | CASSPTLPGTGPARGYTF
TRBJ2-2 | TRBV9 | CASSVASRDTGELFF
TRBJ2-2 | TRBV21-1 | CAVPFGGPNTGELFF
TRBJ1-1 | TRBV7-2 | CASSYKQGTEAFF
TRBJ2-1 | TRBV2 | CASKDGGSSYNEQFF
TRBJ2-7 | TRBV6-5 | CASSRQGIDEQYF
TRBJ1-4 | TRBV27 | CASSRIGLRVGNEKLFF
TRBJ2-7 | TRBV11-3 | CASSSRQGYEQYF
TRBJ1-6 | TRBV6-4 | CASSGSPRGGSPLHF
TRBJ1-1 | TRBV20-1 | CSALSSRGAFF
TRBJ1-2 | TRBV5-6 | CASSLGRVGGYTF
TRBJ2-1 | TRBV5-1 | CASSLSEAYNEQFF
TRBJ1-1 | TRBV6-5 | CASSRPSIQGTEAFF
TRBJ1-5 | TRBV6-1 | CASSESGAGPQHF
TRBJ1-4 | TRBV29-1 | CSVGSGAAEKLFF
TRBJ1-5 | TRBV5-1 | CASSLAGMSNQPQHF
TRBJ2-3 | TRBV10-3 | CAISERKGPGTDTQYF
TRBJ2-7 | TRBV10-3 | CAISSRSPVSEQYF
TRBJ1-1 | TRBV28 | CASSLTRNTEAFF
TRBJ2-5 | TRBV7-3 | CASSSNTQETQYF
TRBJ2-7 | TRBV28 | CATQSGTYSYEQYF
TRBJ1-2 | TRBV12-5 | CASGLRDGAGSYTF
TRBJ2-2 | TRBV5-1 | CASSPGPGGLGGFGELFF
TRBJ2-1 | TRBV19 | CASTRTGNNEQFF
TRBJ2-3 | TRBV6-4 | CASSAKTVGDTQYF
TRBJ2-2 | TRBV29-1 | CSVYTGGRGNTGELFF
TRBJ2-7 | TRBV7-6 | CASSSQGIPYEQYF
TRBJ1-2 | TRBV19 | CASSPRDALYGYTF
TRBJ1-1 | TRBV5-5 | CASSRGQGIGTGLNTEAFF
TRBJ2-1 | TRBV5-1 | CASSLRQGGSYNEQFF